Following are 27 T cell receptor beta chains from one sample sequenced in a study of OX40 agonist ivuxolimab in advanced cancers. Profiled with immunoSEQ multiplex PCR; TCRdb holds only in-frame clones, not every one. The sample yields about 60,000 clones, 83% seen once. The sequencing here drew on CD4+ or CD8+ T cells sorted from blood, taken in a trial of the OX40 agonist ivuxolimab. Source of these receptors: an adult with an advanced solid tumor such as melanoma, head and neck, liver or kidney cancer.

The genes are TRBV6-4 and TRBJ2-3, with D unclear. The CDR3 length is 14 residues. In germline, CDR1 is MRHNA, CDR2 SNTAGT. The ends were cut back, 3 bases at V and 0 bases at J, with 7 bases in the middle. The CDR3 reads CASSDPGSTDTQYF. CDR3 DNA sequence: TGTGCCAGCAGTGATCCCGGGAGCACAGATACGCAGTATTTT.

The chain couples TRBV19 to TRBJ2-1, with D tentatively TRBD2 (6 bases). The CDR3 covers 13 residues. Per the germline V gene, CDR1 is LNHDA and CDR2 is SQIVND (reference sequence). V dropped 2 bases and J dropped 10 bases, with 12 bases sitting between them. The CDR3 loop is CASSILADTEQFF. Written as DNA, the CDR3 is TGTGCCAGTAGTATATTAGCGGACACAGAGCAGTTCTTC.

J is TRBJ2-5 and V is TRBV14; D gene unclear. From germline, CDR1 is SGHDN and CDR2 FVKESK. The CDR3 contains 15 residues. The germline V and J ends were trimmed by 4 bases and 2 bases, with 14 bases remaining between them. The CDR3 is CASSPQVGWQETQYF. CDR3 DNA: TGTGCCAGCAGCCCGCAGGTTGGCTGGCAAGAGACCCAGTACTTC.

The chain is built from TRBV6-5 and TRBJ2-5; TRBD2 matches at 12 bases. Germline CDR1 reads MNHEY; CDR2 reads SVGAGI. V was pared by 6 bases and J by 5 bases, with 7 bases of the junction left unmatched. The CDR3 runs 15 residues. The CDR3: CASSVTSGSWETQYF. The CDR3 DNA follows: TGTGCCAGCAGCGTGACTAGCGGGAGCTGGGAGACCCAGTACTTC.

The rearrangement uses TRBV7-6 and TRBJ2-3; the D is unclear. V dropped 2 bases and J dropped 0 bases, with 6 bases sitting between them. CDR3 length: 14 amino acids. CDR1 and CDR2 from the germline V gene are SGHVS and FNYEAQ. In DNA, the CDR3 is TGTGCCAGCAGCTTATACGGGAGCACAGATACGCAGTATTTT. Translating gives CASSLYGSTDTQYF.

This clone was observed a single time. The rearrangement uses TRBV5-5 and TRBJ1-1; 9 bases agree with TRBD1. This CDR3 has 17 amino acids. The germline V gene has CDR1 SGHKS and CDR2 YYEKEE (reference sequence). The junction had 9 bases not matched to a gene; V was cut back by 0 bases and J by 3 bases. CDR3 residues: CASSLGGLDRGYTEAFF. Here the CDR3 DNA reads TGTGCCAGCAGCTTGGGGGGTTTGGACAGGGGATACACTGAAGCTTTCTTT.

Concerning this clone: Other DNA sequences within the sample encode an identical CDR3. The CDR3 sequence is CASSYSGQGEAFF. The CDR3 DNA follows: TGTGCCAGCAGTTACTCAGGACAGGGTGAAGCTTTCTTT. This chain connects TRBV6-5 to TRBJ1-1; 8 bases agree with TRBD1. V dropped 0 bases and J dropped 7; count of bases not matched to a gene: 1. CDR1 is MNHEY and CDR2 is SVGAGI in the germline V gene. The CDR3 has 13 amino acids.

The chain joins TRBV6-5 to TRBJ2-7, with a tentative D call TRBD2 (6 bases). V was clipped by 0 bases and J by 2 bases, with 11 bases between them. In germline, CDR1 is MNHEY, CDR2 SVGAGI. The CDR3 sequence is 15 residues long. CDR3 nucleotide sequence: TGTGCCAGCAGTTACTCGGGGAGGAGTCCCTACGAGCAGTACTTC. This gives the protein CASSYSGRSPYEQYF.

This chain joins TRBV6-4 and TRBJ1-1, with D perhaps matching TRBD1 (6 bases). V was cut by 2 bases and J by 5 bases, with 9 bases left in between. The germline CDR1 and CDR2 sequences are MRHNA and SNTAGT. This CDR3 has 13 residues. The CDR3 sequence is CASSDRGGTEAFF. The CDR3 nucleotides are TGTGCCAGCAGTGACAGGGGGGGAACTGAAGCTTTCTTT.

The chain links TRBV27 to TRBJ1-5, with 10 bases matching TRBD1. The CDR3 contains 15 residues. Germline CDR1 is MNHEY and CDR2 is SMNVEV (reference sequence). The V gene end was trimmed by 6 bases and the J gene end by 7 bases; junction bases not matched to a gene: 9. The CDR3 DNA follows: TGTGCCAGCAGACCCGACAGGGGGCAGGGGCAGCCCCAGCATTTT. Amino acid sequence: CASRPDRGQGQPQHF.

The sample holds a few counts of this clone. The chain recombines TRBV28 with TRBJ1-5, with D perhaps TRBD1 (6 bases). The CDR3 covers 17 residues. Germline lookup yields CDR1 MDHEN and CDR2 SYDVKM. Trimming pared 6 bases from V and 0 bases from J, leaving 18 bases between. CDR3 sequence (DNA): TGTGCCAGCAGCCGAAACATGGGGGGGGCTAGCAATCAGCCCCAGCATTTT. It encodes CASSRNMGGASNQPQHF.

This clone was observed a few times. The chain uses TRBV5-4 and TRBJ2-1, with D possibly being TRBD2 (6 bases). The CDR3 loop spans 14 amino acids. Trimming pared 4 bases from V and 1 base from J, leaving 9 bases between. Germline loops: CDR1 SGHNT, CDR2 YYREEE (reference sequence). The CDR3 coding sequence is TGTGCCAGCAGCCGGAGGGGTTCCTACAATGAGCAGTTCTTC. Its translation: CASSRRGSYNEQFF.

This clone is judged medium-sized. CDR3 sequence: CASSLDWTSGRSTGELFF. The CDR3 DNA sequence: TGTGCCAGCAGCTTGGACTGGACTAGCGGGAGAAGCACCGGGGAGCTGTTTTTT. J is TRBJ2-2 and V is TRBV5-5; TRBD2 agrees at 13 bases. The CDR3 is 18 amino acids. J was trimmed by 4 bases and V by 0 bases; bases with no gene match: 6. The germline V gene encodes CDR1 SGHKS and CDR2 YYEKEE (reference sequence).

The CDR3 bases are TGTGCCAGCATTCAAGACGGGCGGAATGAAAAACTGTTTTTT. Translation: CASIQDGRNEKLFF. V and J are TRBV2 and TRBJ1-4; D not certain. Germline-derived CDR1 and CDR2 are SNHLY and FYNNEI. Trimming cost V 7 bases and J 5 bases, with 14 bases left between them. The CDR3 loop spans 14 amino acids.

The chain recombines TRBV6-1 with TRBJ2-7; no firm D call. Germline V CDR1 and CDR2: MNHNS, SASEGT. V was clipped by 4 bases and J by 9 bases, with 19 bases between them. The length of the CDR3 is 14 residues. The CDR3 loop is CASSAKDGVRGQYF. CDR3 nucleotides: TGTGCCAGCAGTGCCAAGGATGGCGTACGTGGGCAGTACTTC.

This clone was found a few times. This chain links TRBV6-7 with TRBJ2-1; 9 bases align to TRBD2. TRBV6-7 is assigned to the ORF class and has an uncertain function. CDR3 length: 14 residues. V lost 4 bases and J lost 7; bases outside the gene matches: 5. The CDR3 protein is CASSLAGEGNEQFF. In DNA, the CDR3 is TGTGCCAGCAGTTTAGCGGGAGAGGGAAATGAGCAGTTCTTC.

The chain recombines TRBV18 with TRBJ2-1; D remains ambiguous. V lost 2 bases to trimming and J lost 0 bases, with 14 bases between them. The CDR3 is 17 amino acids. Germline loops: CDR1 KGHSH, CDR2 LQKENI. The CDR3 DNA follows: TGTGCCAGCTCACCAGCAGCAGGACGGAGCTCCTACAATGAGCAGTTCTTC. This sequence encodes CASSPAAGRSSYNEQFF.

The gene calls are TRBV4-2 and TRBJ2-5, with D tentatively TRBD1 (7 bases). The CDR3 loop spans 16 amino acids. The V gene's germline CDR1 is LGHNA and CDR2 YNFKEQ. V was shortened by 3 bases and J by 4 bases, with 18 bases between the two germline ends. CDR3 sequence (DNA): TGTGCCAGCAGCCAGAGGAGACAGGGACTTGGAGAGACCCAGTACTTC. It specifies CASSQRRQGLGETQYF.

This clone was detected only a few times. The CDR3 protein is CASSLRGSGSNNEQFF. CDR3 bases: TGTGCCAGCAGCTTACGAGGTAGCGGGAGCAACAATGAGCAGTTCTTC. J is TRBJ2-1 and V is TRBV11-2, with 9 nucleotides matching TRBD2. The CDR3 is 16 residues long. The germline V gene encodes CDR1 SGHAT and CDR2 FQNNGV. After removal of 2 bases from V and 5 bases from J, the junction contained 7 bases not matched to a gene.

This rearrangement joins TRBV29-1 to TRBJ2-6; D not certain. The CDR3 consists of 14 residues. V lost 3 bases, J lost 4 bases, and 10 bases lay in between. Germline V gene lookup returns CDR1 SQVTM and CDR2 ANQGSEA. The CDR3 DNA is TGCAGCGTTGACTCAGGAACCGGGGCCAACGTCCTGACTTTC. It yields the protein CSVDSGTGANVLTF. Full variable domain (rest looked up from reference TRBV29-1 and TRBJ2-6): SAVISQKPSRDICQRGTSLTIQCQVDSQVTMMFWYRQQPGQSLTLIATANQGSEATYESGFVIDKFPISRPNLTFSTLTVSNMSPEDSSIYLCSVDSGTGANVLTFGAGSRLTVL.

This clone occurred once. The V and J genes are TRBV5-4 and TRBJ2-2, with D perhaps assigned TRBD1 or TRBD2 (5 bases each). The germline CDR1 and CDR2 sequences are SGHNT and YYREEE (reference sequence). V lost 0 bases and J lost 6, with 15 bases in between. The CDR3 has 16 residues. The CDR3 DNA reads as TGTGCCAGCAGCTTGGAACCAGGGACCCGTCCCGGGGAGCTGTTTTTT. Translated, it gives CASSLEPGTRPGELFF. Full variable domain (outside the CDR3, taken from reference TRBV5-4 and TRBJ2-2): ETGVTQSPTHLIKTRGQQVTLRCSSQSGHNTVSWYQQALGQGPQFIFQYYREEENGRGNFPPRFSGLQFPNYSSELNVNALELDDSALYLCASSLEPGTRPGELFFGEGSRLTVL.

This clone was found a few times. The chain recombines TRBV27 with TRBJ1-1; tentative D call: TRBD1 (5 bases). V lost 8 bases and J lost 2, with 9 bases in between. The CDR3 is made up of 12 amino acids. Germline V gene data show CDR1 as MNHEY and CDR2 as SMNVEV (reference sequence). The chain's CDR3 is CASDQGNTEAFF. Here the CDR3 DNA reads TGTGCCAGCGACCAGGGCAACACTGAAGCTTTCTTT.

V is TRBV7-3 and J is TRBJ2-1, with TRBD2 matching over 13 bases. The CDR3 runs to 15 residues. V dropped 5 bases and J dropped 10; count of bases not matched to a gene: 8. Looked up from germline, CDR1 is SGHTA and CDR2 is FQGTGA. The CDR3, as DNA: TGTGCCAGCAGCCGACTAGCGGGAGGAAACGGGGAGCAGTTCTTC. It codes for CASSRLAGGNGEQFF.

The chain uses TRBV5-5 and TRBJ1-4; D unclear. Germline V CDR1 and CDR2: SGHKS, YYEKEE (reference sequence). This CDR3 comprises 12 residues. The V gene lost 7 bases and the J gene lost 3 bases, with 7 bases spanning the gap. CDR3 sequence (DNA): TGTGCCAGCGGACGGTCTAATGAAAAACTGTTTTTT. This codes for CASGRSNEKLFF.

The genes are TRBV27 and TRBJ1-6; a possible D gene is TRBD1 (5 bases). The germline V gene has CDR1 MNHEY and CDR2 SMNVEV (reference sequence). The CDR3 has 15 amino acids. V was cut by 4 bases and J by 7 bases, with 14 bases left in between. The CDR3 spells CASSWRGLGNSPLHF. The CDR3 DNA sequence: TGTGCCAGCAGTTGGAGGGGTTTGGGAAATTCACCCCTCCACTTT.

The chain couples TRBV7-9 to TRBJ2-5; D is perhaps TRBD1 (6 bases). V lost 5 bases and J 2 bases, leaving 12 bases between the germline ends. The CDR3 is 14 amino acids. Per the germline V gene, CDR1 is SEHNR and CDR2 is FQNEAQ (reference sequence). CDR3 coding DNA: TGTGCCAGCAGCCGAGAGACAGGACAAGAGACCCAGTACTTC. It translates to CASSRETGQETQYF.

The chain employs TRBV9 and TRBJ1-2; D is perhaps TRBD1 (5 bases). V lost 3 bases and J 6 bases, leaving 18 bases between the germline ends. The CDR3 length is 15 residues. Germline V gene lookup returns CDR1 SGDLS and CDR2 YYNGEE. Here the CDR3 reads CASSGPVGGGHGYTF. The DNA for the CDR3 is TGTGCCAGCAGCGGACCCGTCGGGGGAGGACATGGCTACACCTTC.